Detailed here is one T cell receptor beta chain. This entry is derived from a study of blood T cell repertoires in COVID-19. Overall study context: The cDNA or gDNA used as material had been derived from T cells, B-cell-depleted T cells, or PBMCs.

Clinical history reported by participants formed the basis on which cohorts were assigned. Generated by immunoSEQ multiplex PCR, the TCRdb table keeps only in-frame clones and is missing some. The sample lists about 140,000 clones, over 80% occurring once. Germline loops: CDR1 KGHDR, CDR2 SFDVKD. V gave up 3 bases and J gave up 6 bases, with 8 bases separating them. The CDR3 is 12 residues long. The receptor comes from an older man who had been exposed to COVID-19. The sample taken for sequencing was PBMCs or T cells enriched from blood (not recorded which). The J gene is TRBJ2-7, the V gene TRBV24-1, with D perhaps matching TRBD1 (6 bases). This chain's CDR3 is CATSDRGTEQYF. CDR3 coding DNA: TGTGCCACCAGTGATAGGGGGACCGAGCAGTACTTC.